Below, 14 T cell receptor beta chains from the same sample are listed, as sequenced in a study of OX40 agonist ivuxolimab in advanced cancers. The repertoire was sequenced with immunoSEQ multiplex PCR; TCRdb's copy has only in-frame clones and lacks some. This sample has about 77,000 clones, with around 83% found just once. The sequences come from CD4+ or CD8+ T cells sorted from blood, collected in a trial of the OX40 agonist ivuxolimab. The receptors derive from an adult with an advanced solid tumor such as melanoma, head and neck, liver or kidney cancer.

J is TRBJ2-7 and V is TRBV21-1. TRBV21-1 is marked as a pseudogene. The length of the CDR3 is 11 residues. CDR3 coding DNA: TGTGCCAGCAGCAAAGGGGTTAAGCAGTACTTC. Translated, it gives CASSKGVKQYF.

This clone was found once. The junction and the germline gene differ at one end; a read error may be behind it. This CDR3 is CASSLTSGRKVGELFF. The CDR3 DNA reads TGTGCTAGCAGTCTGACTAGCGGGAGGAAGGTCGGGGAGCTGTTTTTT. This chain joins TRBV7-7 and TRBJ2-2; 13 nucleotides match TRBD2. Germline CDR1 SSHAT, CDR2 FNYEAQ (reference sequence). The CDR3 contains 16 residues.

This clone appeared once. The rearrangement links TRBV7-9 to TRBJ2-2, with TRBD1 as a possible D gene (6 bases). The CDR3 spans 14 residues. V was cut by 2 bases and J by 3 bases, with 7 bases left in between. CDR1 is SEHNR and CDR2 is FQNEAQ in the germline V gene (reference sequence). CDR3: CASSLSGDTGELFF. The CDR3 nucleotides read TGTGCCAGCAGCTTATCAGGGGACACCGGGGAGCTGTTTTTT.

The V gene is TRBV28, the J gene TRBJ2-5; D is possibly TRBD2 (7 bases). Germline CDR1 reads MDHEN; CDR2 reads SYDVKM. Trimming pared 3 bases from V and 5 bases from J, leaving 16 bases between. There are 15 residues in the CDR3. The CDR3, as DNA: TGTGCCAGCAGTTTCCCACCGGGGGGCCGGGAGACCCAGTACTTC. It specifies CASSFPPGGRETQYF.

J is TRBJ2-3 and V is TRBV30; 11 bases align to TRBD2. CDR3 length equals 13 residues. The ends lost 3 bases at V and 11 bases at J; junction bases unmatched: 7. Germline lookup yields CDR1 GTSNPN and CDR2 SVGIG (reference sequence). The CDR3 sequence is CAWSLAGGVQQYF. CDR3 nucleotide sequence: TGTGCCTGGAGCCTAGCGGGGGGCGTCCAGCAGTATTTT.

The V gene is TRBV15, the J gene TRBJ1-1; D remains unclear. The CDR3 is 12 residues long. With 9 bases removed from V and 4 bases from J, the gap between germline ends came to 12 bases. Germline-derived CDR1 and CDR2 are LNHNV and YYDKDF (reference sequence). In DNA form, the CDR3 reads TGTGCCACGGCGGATCAGGCCACTGAAGCTTTCTTT. It codes for CATADQATEAFF.

The CDR3: CASSREGAPNEKLFF. CDR3 DNA sequence: TGTGCCAGTAGTAGAGAGGGGGCTCCTAATGAAAAACTGTTTTTT. The chain employs TRBV19 and TRBJ1-4; 7 nucleotides match TRBD1. Germline values: CDR1 LNHDA, CDR2 SQIVND (reference sequence). Unmatched junction bases numbered 5, after V lost 4 bases and J lost 3 bases. The CDR3 consists of 15 residues.

The chain couples TRBV7-2 to TRBJ1-6; D might be TRBD1 (6 bases). With 5 bases removed from V and 17 bases from J, the gap between germline ends came to 19 bases. This CDR3 spans 13 amino acids. The germline V gene encodes CDR1 SGHTA and CDR2 FQGNSA. The CDR3 DNA reads TGTGCCAGCAGCCCCGACAGGTTCCGTCGGGTCCACTTT. Translation gives CASSPDRFRRVHF.

The chain links TRBV5-4 to TRBJ1-1; unclear D gene. With 4 bases removed from V and 1 base from J, the gap between germline ends came to 8 bases. The CDR3 is 13 amino acids. The germline V gene encodes CDR1 SGHNT and CDR2 YYREEE (reference sequence). The CDR3 region is CASSLIGNTEAFF. The CDR3 coding sequence is TGTGCCAGCAGCCTCATCGGGAACACTGAAGCTTTCTTT.

This chain connects TRBV6-6 to TRBJ2-7; TRBD1 matches at 9 bases. Germline trimming cut 5 bases from V and 5 bases from J; bases unmatched to any gene: 4. The CDR3 consists of 13 residues. Germline V gives CDR1 MNHNY, CDR2 SVGAGI (reference sequence). For the CDR3, the DNA is TGTGCCAGCAGTACAGGGGGCCGGAACGAGCAGTACTTC. It encodes CASSTGGRNEQYF.

The chain couples TRBV5-1 to TRBJ1-2, with 8 nucleotides matching TRBD1. The length of the CDR3 is 16 residues. Germline trimming cut 0 bases from V and 7 bases from J; bases unmatched to any gene: 11. Germline V CDR1 and CDR2: SGHRS, YFSETQ. The CDR3 reads CASSLEQGVAIGGYTF. The DNA of the CDR3 is TGCGCCAGCAGCTTGGAACAGGGGGTAGCAATCGGTGGCTACACCTTC.

The V call is TRBV2, the J call TRBJ1-5, with a possible D match to TRBD1 (5 bases). Per germline, CDR1 SNHLY and CDR2 FYNNEI. Trimming pared 0 bases from V and 7 bases from J, leaving 13 bases between. This CDR3 has 15 amino acids. The CDR3 spells CASSEAGRVGQPQHF. The CDR3 nucleotides are TGTGCCAGCAGTGAAGCGGGCAGGGTAGGACAGCCCCAGCATTTT.

This chain connects TRBV7-3 to TRBJ1-1; unclear D gene. Germline V gene data show CDR1 as SGHTA and CDR2 as FQGTGA. V was trimmed by 2 bases and J by 0 bases, leaving 10 bases between them. CDR3 length equals 15 residues. CDR3 sequence reads: CASSLVRPVNTEAFF. Here the CDR3 DNA reads TGTGCCAGCAGCTTAGTACGTCCGGTGAACACTGAAGCTTTCTTT.

J is TRBJ2-3 and V is TRBV5-1; 16 bases match TRBD2. Germline-derived CDR1 and CDR2 are SGHRS and YFSETQ. The CDR3 totals 19 residues. Trimming removed 4 bases from V and 0 bases from J; junction bases left unmatched: 8. The CDR3 here is CASSTPGLAGGPSTDTQYF. CDR3 nucleotide sequence: TGCGCCAGCAGCACCCCGGGACTAGCGGGAGGGCCTAGCACAGATACGCAGTATTTT.